Presented here are 3 T cell receptor beta chains from one specimen sequenced in a study of T cells in Graves' hyperthyroidism and ophthalmopathy. TCR beta CDR3 sequences were amplified from RNA transcripts. When the TCR CDR3 underwent first-round RT-PCR, the HTBI primer set was used. TCRdb re-called the multiplex PCR reads through MiXCR, storing one row per CDR3 protein. This sample carries more than 500,000 distinct CDR3 sequences, roughly 14% of them seen once, and the ten largest clones take 3.5% to 4.5%. Material for sequencing was blood. Receptor source: a woman in her thirties or forties with Graves' ophthalmopathy.

This clonotype has ten or more counts. The V call is TRBV28, the J call TRBJ1-1; D is unresolved. The germline V gene encodes CDR1 MDHEN and CDR2 SYDVKM. Trimming left V 3 bases short and J 4 bases short, with 9 bases between. This CDR3 contains 13 residues. Here the CDR3 reads CASSFRGSTEAFF. The CDR3 region has the DNA TGTGCCAGCAGTTTTCGGGGATCCACTGAAGCTTTCTTT.

This clonotype has a count of ten or more. The V gene is TRBV4-2, the J gene TRBJ2-5; no reliable D call. Germline CDR1 reads LGHNA; CDR2 reads YNFKEQ. The CDR3 spans 14 residues. Trimming pared 0 bases from V and 5 bases from J, leaving 10 bases between. CDR3: CASSQEGNEETQYF. The CDR3 bases are TGTGCCAGCAGCCAAGAAGGGAACGAGGAGACCCAGTACTTC.

This clonotype was observed many times. The chain links TRBV6-2 or TRBV6-3 to TRBJ1-5; 9 positions agree with TRBD1. CDR1 is MNHEY, CDR2 SVGEGT, per germline. J lost 4 bases, V lost 6 bases, and 10 bases had no gene match. This CDR3 region has 16 residues. The CDR3 sequence is CASSSGTGSPNQPQHF. DNA for the CDR3: TGTGCCAGCAGCTCCGGGACAGGGTCCCCTAATCAGCCCCAGCATTTT.